Presented here are 30 T cell receptor beta chains from one specimen sequenced in a study of personalized T cell therapy for brain tumors. Peptide-stimulated T cells supplied the RNA used for beta-chain CDR3 sequencing. Method: immunoSEQ multiplex PCR; TCRdb's copy keeps in-frame clones and lacks some. The sample includes about 1,800 clones, roughly 20% of them seen just once. What these receptors recognize is not known. The sequencing input was a T cell product expanded with peptides in culture. All receptors derive from a human donor with medulloblastoma.

Only a few counts were recorded for this clone. The chain recombines TRBV7-2 with TRBJ2-5; 9 bases align to TRBD1. Germline values: CDR1 SGHTA, CDR2 FQGNSA. J was trimmed by 5 bases and V by 7 bases; bases with no gene match: 8. The CDR3 extends over 14 amino acids. CDR3 sequence reads: CASKRNRGLETQYF. The DNA of the CDR3 is TGTGCCAGCAAAAGGAACAGGGGGCTGGAGACCCAGTACTTC.

This clone was detected many times. The CDR3 DNA reads TGCGCCAGCAGCAGGGACCCAGGCAATCAGCCCCAGCATTTT. Residues: CASSRDPGNQPQHF. The chain uses TRBV4-1 and TRBJ1-5, with D maybe TRBD1 (5 bases). Deletions cut 5 bases from V and 2 bases from J, with 10 bases between. The CDR3 has 14 residues. Germline V CDR1 and CDR2: MGHRA, YSYEKL.

The CDR3 reads CASSLAPYNSPLHF. CDR3 in DNA: TGTGCCAGCAGCTTAGCTCCCTATAATTCACCCCTCCACTTT. The chain has TRBV7-6 and TRBJ1-6; no definite D call. Germline V lookup: CDR1 SGHVS, CDR2 FNYEAQ. This CDR3 spans 14 amino acids. V was shortened by 0 bases and J by 2 bases, with 2 bases between the two germline ends.

This clone appeared a few times. The J gene is TRBJ1-3, the V gene TRBV7-8; 9 positions match TRBD1. The CDR3 is 17 residues long. CDR1 is SGHVS, CDR2 FQNEAQ, per germline. The ends lost 6 bases at V and 4 bases at J; junction bases unmatched: 13. The CDR3 coding sequence is TGTGCCAGCAGACAAAACAGGGGGCAGAAGGCGGGAAACACCATATATTTT. It translates to CASRQNRGQKAGNTIYF.

This clone has ten or more counts. The chain recombines TRBV6-5 with TRBJ2-3, with D possibly being TRBD1 (5 bases). The CDR3 runs to 16 residues. V lost 0 bases to trimming and J lost 0 bases, with 10 bases between them. CDR1 is MNHEY and CDR2 is SVGAGI in the germline V gene. CDR3 amino acids: CASSYSTAPSTDTQYF. CDR3 nucleotides: TGTGCCAGCAGTTACTCGACAGCTCCTAGCACAGATACGCAGTATTTT.

The table lists this clone with a few counts. The V call is TRBV5-4, the J call TRBJ1-1; D is unresolved. CDR1 SGHNT and CDR2 YYREEE come from the germline V gene (reference sequence). V was pared by 0 bases and J by 0 bases, with 9 bases between. The CDR3 contains 15 residues. The CDR3 here is CASSLAYTLNTEAFF. CDR3 sequence (DNA): TGTGCCAGCAGCTTGGCTTACACTTTGAACACTGAAGCTTTCTTT. The full variable domain, its missing parts supplied by reference TRBV5-4 and TRBJ1-1, is ETGVTQSPTHLIKTRGQQVTLRCSSQSGHNTVSWYQQALGQGPQFIFQYYREEENGRGNFPPRFSGLQFPNYSSELNVNALELDDSALYLCASSLAYTLNTEAFFGQGTRLTVV.

The chain uses TRBV28 and TRBJ1-3, with D perhaps TRBD1 (5 bases). Germline-derived CDR1 and CDR2 are MDHEN and SYDVKM. The CDR3 runs to 19 residues. Trimming removed 6 bases at V and 0 bases at J, with 24 bases between. DNA of the CDR3: TGTGCCAGCAGCAATATAAAATCCGACAGAAAACCCTCTGGAAACACCATATATTTT. The encoded protein is CASSNIKSDRKPSGNTIYF.

This chain links TRBV7-9 with TRBJ2-3, with D maybe TRBD2 (6 bases). V lost 5 bases, J lost 6 bases, and 12 bases lay in between. This CDR3 is 13 amino acids long. Germline V gene data show CDR1 as SEHNR and CDR2 as FQNEAQ (reference sequence). The CDR3 region is CASSDSGADTQYF. The CDR3 nucleotides are TGTGCCAGCAGCGACTCGGGAGCGGATACGCAGTATTTT.

The chain links TRBV10-3 to TRBJ1-1, with 8 bases fitting TRBD1. V dropped 6 bases and J dropped 5; count of bases not matched to a gene: 17. In germline, CDR1 is ENHRY, CDR2 SYGVKD. This CDR3 has 17 residues. The CDR3 loop reads CAIRPSIFWTGWTEAFF. The CDR3 DNA sequence: TGTGCCATCAGGCCTTCTATATTTTGGACAGGGTGGACTGAAGCTTTCTTT.

This clone was counted between two and nine times. This rearrangement joins TRBV7-3 to TRBJ2-3; 12 positions match TRBD2. This CDR3 is 15 amino acids long. Looked up from germline, CDR1 is SGHTA and CDR2 is FQGTGA. The ends lost 5 bases at V and 5 bases at J; junction bases unmatched: 5. The CDR3 here is CASSPSGGALDTQYF. For the CDR3, the DNA is TGTGCCAGCAGCCCTAGCGGGGGGGCCCTAGATACGCAGTATTTT.

This clone was recorded many times. The chain recombines TRBV19 with TRBJ2-6; D uncertain. The CDR3 is 16 amino acids. Trimming removed 4 bases from V and 0 bases from J, with 10 bases in between. Per germline, CDR1 LNHDA and CDR2 SQIVND (reference sequence). The CDR3 spells CASSTWRRSGANVLTF. CDR3 DNA sequence: TGTGCCAGTAGTACGTGGCGCCGCTCTGGGGCCAACGTCCTGACTTTC.

Relative to its sample, this clone is medium-sized. The chain combines TRBV27 with TRBJ2-5; D uncertain. V was pared by 2 bases and J by 7 bases, with 11 bases between. The CDR3 loop spans 13 amino acids. Germline-derived CDR1 and CDR2 are MNHEY and SMNVEV (reference sequence). The CDR3 DNA reads TGTGCCAGCAGTTTAAGGGAATTCGGGACCCAGTACTTC. Its translation: CASSLREFGTQYF.

This clone was seen at least ten times. The gene calls are TRBV4-1 and TRBJ1-4, with a weak D call TRBD1 (5 bases). The germline V gene encodes CDR1 MGHRA and CDR2 YSYEKL. This CDR3 spans 14 amino acids. The V and J ends lost 4 bases and 4 bases respectively, with 10 bases between them. The CDR3 DNA reads as TGCGCCAGCAGCCGGGGGTTTTTTAATGAAAAACTGTTTTTT. Translation gives CASSRGFFNEKLFF.

This sequence joins TRBV6-5 and TRBJ1-1, with D possibly matching TRBD1 (6 bases). The germline CDR1 and CDR2 sequences are MNHEY and SVGAGI. V lost 4 bases to trimming and J lost 0 bases, with 9 bases between them. The CDR3 runs to 14 residues. The CDR3 here is CASSFRQVNTEAFF. CDR3 coding DNA: TGTGCCAGCAGTTTTCGACAGGTGAACACTGAAGCTTTCTTT.

This clone is medium-sized in the sample. The chain uses TRBV28 and TRBJ1-1, with D uncertain. The CDR3 covers 14 residues. Deletions cut 5 bases from V and 8 bases from J, with 18 bases between. Per the germline V gene, CDR1 is MDHEN and CDR2 is SYDVKM. CDR3 loop: CASSPRVALSEAFF. Here the CDR3 DNA reads TGTGCCAGCAGTCCAAGGGTAGCGCTTTCGGAAGCTTTCTTT.

The chain is built from TRBV7-3 and TRBJ1-2; D is perhaps TRBD1 (5 bases). The CDR3 spans 14 residues. The V and J ends lost 4 bases and 2 bases respectively, with 11 bases between them. Germline V lookup: CDR1 SGHTA, CDR2 FQGTGA. CDR3 coding DNA: TGTGCCAGCAGCTCAAGACAGAAAAACTATGGCTACACCTTC. Its translation is CASSSRQKNYGYTF.

The V and J genes are TRBV13 and TRBJ2-7; D possibly corresponds to TRBD1 (6 bases). CDR1 PRHDT and CDR2 FYEKMQ come from the germline V gene (reference sequence). Trimming stripped 4 bases from V and 6 bases from J, with 16 bases between. The CDR3 runs 14 residues. In DNA, the CDR3 is TGTGCCAGCAGCTCCCAGGACAGCGCGCCCGAGCAGTACTTC. This translates into CASSSQDSAPEQYF.

V is TRBV2 and J is TRBJ2-1; TRBD1 or TRBD2 may be the D gene (5 bases each). V gave up 6 bases and J gave up 0 bases, with 24 bases separating them. The germline V gene encodes CDR1 SNHLY and CDR2 FYNNEI. The CDR3 is 19 residues long. CDR3 loop: CASSPIVRDGKGSYNEQFF. The CDR3 DNA sequence: TGTGCCAGCAGCCCCATCGTCCGGGACGGCAAAGGCTCCTACAATGAGCAGTTCTTC.

The chain uses TRBV28 and TRBJ2-1, with 9 bases that match TRBD2. The CDR3 extends over 16 amino acids. Germline loops: CDR1 MDHEN, CDR2 SYDVKM. V was pared by 8 bases and J by 5 bases, with 13 bases of the junction left unmatched. Here the CDR3 DNA reads TGTGCCAGCGGATCCCAGGTGACTAGCGGCAACAATGAGCAGTTCTTC. It yields the protein CASGSQVTSGNNEQFF.

Notes on this clone: Given a much more abundant clone one base away, this may be a read error. CDR3 nucleotides: TGCGCCAGCAGCCAAGGGAGGGGACAGAACGTTGTCCACGGGCAGTACTTC. Protein sequence: CASSQGRGQNVVHGQYF. This rearrangement joins TRBV4-1 to TRBJ2-7; D might be TRBD1 (7 bases). Germline V lookup: CDR1 MGHRA, CDR2 YSYEKL. Trimming took 1 base from V and 9 from J, leaving 25 bases between them. This CDR3 has 17 amino acids.

As for this clone: One junction end disagrees with the germline gene, perhaps due to a read error. V usage is TRBV11-2 and J usage is TRBJ2-1; TRBD2 agrees at 9 bases. The CDR3 covers 18 residues. CDR1 is SGHAT and CDR2 is FQNNGV in the germline V gene. The CDR3 protein is CASRGIGEGGRARNEQLF. The CDR3 nucleotides are TGTGCCAGCAGGGGTATAGGTGAGGGCGGGAGGGCCCGGAATGAGCAGCTCTTC.

Relative to its sample, this clone is medium-sized. The V gene is TRBV4-2, the J gene TRBJ1-3, with D possibly being TRBD1 (5 bases). Germline CDR1 is LGHNA and CDR2 is YNFKEQ. Trimming removed 1 base at V and 2 bases at J, with 12 bases between. The CDR3 contains 16 residues. CDR3 region: CASSQAGIQAGNTIYF. CDR3 in DNA: TGTGCCAGCAGCCAAGCAGGGATCCAGGCTGGAAACACCATATATTTT.

In its sample, this clone was seen many times. This chain joins TRBV11-2 and TRBJ2-1; D remains unclear. With 3 bases removed from V and 8 bases from J, the gap between germline ends came to 20 bases. In germline, CDR1 is SGHAT, CDR2 FQNNGV. This CDR3 spans 16 amino acids. This CDR3 reads CASSLGTTPLTHEQFF. CDR3 nucleotides: TGTGCCAGCAGCTTGGGAACTACTCCTCTTACACATGAGCAGTTCTTC.

V gene TRBV28 combines with J gene TRBJ2-6, with D perhaps matching TRBD2 (7 bases). This CDR3 is built from 15 residues. The germline CDR1 and CDR2 sequences are MDHEN and SYDVKM. Trimming cost V 2 bases and J 14 bases, with 19 bases left between them. The CDR3 DNA sequence: TGTGCCAGCAGTTTAGTTGGGAGGGGGGCCAATCTCCTGACTTTC. Encoded protein: CASSLVGRGANLLTF.

The gene calls are TRBV14 and TRBJ1-2; the D gene is possibly TRBD1 (6 bases). The CDR3 totals 16 residues. Germline V lookup: CDR1 SGHDN, CDR2 FVKESK. Between the trimmed V and J ends, which lost 2 bases and 4 bases, there was a span of 17 bases. As DNA, the CDR3 is TGTGCCAGCAGCCAACTCGGGAGGGGGTCCCTCTATGGCTACACCTTC. Protein product: CASSQLGRGSLYGYTF.

As for this clone: A read error may produce the germline difference seen at one junction end. V usage is TRBV13 and J usage is TRBJ1-5; TRBD1 agrees at 8 bases. CDR1 is PRHDT, CDR2 FYEKMQ, per germline (reference sequence). The CDR3 length is 21 residues. In DNA, the CDR3 is TGTGCCAGCTGCTTTGATGGGATTAGGGACAGGTCGAGCAATAGCAATCAGCCCCAGCATTTT. Translated: CASCFDGIRDRSSNSNQPQHF.

This clone has just a few counts. V usage is TRBV19 and J usage is TRBJ1-1; 9 bases map to TRBD1. The CDR3 totals 16 residues. Germline CDR1 and CDR2: LNHDA and SQIVND (reference sequence). Trimming removed 5 bases from V and 5 bases from J; junction bases left unmatched: 12. The CDR3, as DNA: TGTGCCAGTAGTTCTTCTAGGGGACAGGGTTGGACTGAAGCTTTCTTT. It encodes CASSSSRGQGWTEAFF.

A word on this clone: The CDR3 does not end in the conserved phenylalanine or tryptophan, so this is likely a read error. The limits of the CDR3 on the DNA are not certain, so only TCRdb's listed CDR3 is given. The CDR3 loop is CATSDGLAG. V gene TRBV24-1 combines with J gene TRBJ2-7; the table calls TRBD2, which could not be checked here. CDR1 KGHDR and CDR2 SFDVKD come from the germline V gene. Both ends counted, the CDR3 spans 9 residues.

This clone was picked up many times. The rearrangement links TRBV7-8 to TRBJ2-7, with TRBD2 as a possible D gene (5 bases). The CDR3 is 14 amino acids. Germline assignment: CDR1 SGHVS and CDR2 FQNEAQ. The V end lost 5 bases, the J end lost 0 bases, and 11 bases lay between the germline ends. The CDR3 nucleotides are TGTGCCAGCAGCAAATCCCGGGACTCCTACGAGCAGTACTTC. Encoded protein: CASSKSRDSYEQYF.

The chain is built from TRBV11-3 and TRBJ2-1; TRBD2 matches 12 bases. This CDR3 is built from 16 residues. Germline V gene data show CDR1 as SGHNT and CDR2 as YENEEA. The V and J ends lost 5 bases and 7 bases, in that order; junction bases with no gene match: 9. The CDR3 reads CASSSHLAGGQNEQFF. The CDR3 region has the DNA TGTGCCAGCAGCAGTCACCTAGCGGGGGGGCAAAATGAGCAGTTCTTC.